One sample yielded the 10 T cell receptor beta chains listed below, sequenced in a study of molecular identifiers for immune sequencing clone quantification. TCRdb re-called the PCR reads with MiXCR, one entry per CDR3 protein. This sample has about 300,000 distinct CDR3 sequences, with about a fifth found just once. The specimen was naive CD8+ T cells from blood, with Jurkat cell RNA spiked in. Specified subset: FACS-sorted CD8+CD4-CCR7+CD45RA+ naive T cells. Every receptor here comes from a human donor in good health. Some libraries in this study had Jurkat cell RNA spiked in.

This clonotype was counted many times. The rearrangement joins TRBV24-1 to TRBJ2-7, with D hard to call. Germline CDR1 is KGHDR and CDR2 is SFDVKD. CDR3 length: 15 residues. Trimming left V 3 bases short and J 3 bases short, with 14 bases between. The CDR3 DNA sequence: TGTGCCACCAGTGATACCCGGGCCCCTCTCTACGAGCAGTACTTC. It yields the protein CATSDTRAPLYEQYF.

Concerning this clonotype: This may stem from a read error, because a much larger clone lies one nucleotide away. This likely comes from a read error, as the CDR3 has no conserved phenylalanine or tryptophan at its end. The CDR3 DNA reads as TGTGCCAGCAGTTTCGGCAAAGACCTAGACAGGGAGAGCAATCAGCCCCAGCATTCT. It codes for CASSFGKDLDRESNQPQHS. The chain has TRBV12-3 or TRBV12-4 and TRBJ1-5; 7 bases match TRBD1. There are 19 residues in the CDR3. V was clipped by 3 bases and J by 1 base; unmatched bases: 15.

The V call is TRBV4-1, the J call TRBJ2-2; D uncertain. With 11 bases removed from V and 6 bases from J, the gap between germline ends came to 10 bases. Per the germline V gene, CDR1 is MGHRA and CDR2 is YSYEKL. The CDR3 runs to 11 residues. The DNA for the CDR3 is TGCGCCTCAGCCCCCTCCGGGGAGCTGTTTTTT. Its translation: CASAPSGELFF.

This clonotype was counted at least ten times. The genes are TRBV27 and TRBJ1-5, with D hard to call. Trimming pared 1 base from V and 2 bases from J, leaving 12 bases between. The CDR3 is made up of 16 amino acids. Germline V gene sequence: CDR1 MNHEY, CDR2 SMNVEV (reference sequence). This CDR3 reads CASSLFPPEGNQPQHF. CDR3 DNA: TGTGCCAGCAGTTTATTTCCACCGGAGGGCAATCAGCCCCAGCATTTT.

The genes are TRBV20-1 and TRBJ2-7; TRBD1 might be the D (6 bases). From germline, CDR1 is DFQATT and CDR2 SNEGSKA (reference sequence). CDR3 size: 14 residues. V was trimmed by 3 bases and J by 2 bases, leaving 14 bases between them. The CDR3 nucleotides read TGCAGTGCTAGCGACCACGGACAGACCTACGAGCAGTACTTC. It is translated as CSASDHGQTYEQYF.

The count of this clonotype is one. A clone one base away is much larger, so this may be a read error. The chain employs TRBV3-1 and TRBJ2-1; D remains ambiguous. Trimming took off 0 bases at V and 4 bases at J, with 13 bases between the two ends. In germline, CDR1 is LGHDT, CDR2 YNNKEL (reference sequence). The CDR3 covers 16 residues. This CDR3 reads CASSQDPGPDYNEQFF. For the CDR3, the DNA is TGTGCCAGCAGCCAAGACCCTGGCCCCGATTACAATGAGCAGTTCTTC.

Concerning this clonotype itself: Being one base from a much bigger clone, this may be a read error. J is TRBJ2-5 and V is TRBV11-2, with TRBD2 matching over 7 bases. The CDR3 is 14 amino acids. CDR1 is SGHAT, CDR2 FQNNGV, per germline. The V segment lost 8 bases and the J segment 9 bases; nucleotides outside the gene matches: 15. The CDR3: CASGLRSGGDSQYF. CDR3 DNA sequence: TGTGCCAGCGGCCTCAGGTCGGGGGGTGACTCCCAGTACTTC. Filled out from reference TRBV11-2 and TRBJ2-5, the complete variable domain reads EAGVAQSPRYKIIEKRQSVAFWCNPISGHATLYWYQQILGQGPKLLIQFQNNGVVDDSQLPKDRFSAERLKGVDSTLKIQPAKLEDSAVYLCASGLRSGGDSQYFGPGTRLLVL.

Of note for this clonotype: This may be a read error: a much more frequent sequence differs by one nucleotide. V is TRBV7-9 and J is TRBJ1-3; 7 nucleotides line up with TRBD1. CDR1 is SEHNR and CDR2 is FQNEAQ in the germline V gene (reference sequence). This CDR3 comprises 12 residues. The CDR3 DNA sequence: TGTGCCTTAGGGGGCGCTGGAGACACCATATATTTT. Amino acids: CALGGAGDTIYF. The entire variable domain, with the rest obtained from reference TRBV7-9 and TRBJ1-3, is as follows: DTGVSQNPRHKITKRGQNVTFRCDPISEHNRLYWYRQTLGQGPEFLTYFQNEAQLEKSRLLSDRFSAERPKGSFSTLEIQRTEQGDSAMYLCALGGAGDTIYFGEGSWLTVV.

The chain uses TRBV5-5 and TRBJ2-5, with D maybe TRBD2 (6 bases). The V and J ends lost 3 bases and 5 bases respectively, with 17 bases between them. CDR1 SGHKS and CDR2 YYEKEE come from the germline V gene (reference sequence). The CDR3 has 15 residues. The DNA of the CDR3 is TGTGCCAGCAGCTCTCTGGACTACTTGGGGGAGACCCAGTACTTC. Amino acid sequence: CASSSLDYLGETQYF.

This clonotype was counted ten times or more. This chain links TRBV6-5 with TRBJ1-1; a weak D match, TRBD1 (6 bases). In germline, CDR1 is MNHEY, CDR2 SVGAGI. This CDR3 has 16 amino acids. The ends were cut back, 0 bases at V and 5 bases at J, with 16 bases in the middle. The DNA of the CDR3 is TGTGCCAGCAGTTACTCGGCTCAGGGGCGCTGGACTGAAGCTTTCTTT. Encoded protein: CASSYSAQGRWTEAFF.